This T cell receptor beta chain was sequenced in a study of Graves' ophthalmopathy and Graves' hyperthyroidism. Other autoimmune diseases, uncontrolled infections, pregnancy or lactation excluded patients from enrollment. The ends were cut back, 2 bases at V and 3 bases at J, with 10 bases in the middle. CDR1 and CDR2 (germline): SGHKS, YYEKEE (reference sequence). The CDR3 loop spans 14 amino acids. This clonotype turned up a few times. CDR3 regions of TCR beta were amplified from RNA transcripts. Investigators did first-round RT-PCR with HTBI primers, then second-round multiplex PCR. One entry per CDR3 protein results from TCRdb running MiXCR on the multiplex PCR reads. The sample holds more than 1,000,000 distinct CDR3 sequences; about two fifths are singletons and the top ten take 11%.

Sequenced input: peripheral blood or thyroid tissue (not recorded which). The receptor's source is an adult man with Graves' hyperthyroidism. The chain recombines TRBV5-5 with TRBJ2-3; D may correspond to TRBD1 or TRBD2 (6 bases each). CDR3 in amino acids: CASSFGGLTDTQYF. CDR3 nucleotides: TGTGCCAGCAGCTTTGGGGGGCTGACAGATACGCAGTATTTT.